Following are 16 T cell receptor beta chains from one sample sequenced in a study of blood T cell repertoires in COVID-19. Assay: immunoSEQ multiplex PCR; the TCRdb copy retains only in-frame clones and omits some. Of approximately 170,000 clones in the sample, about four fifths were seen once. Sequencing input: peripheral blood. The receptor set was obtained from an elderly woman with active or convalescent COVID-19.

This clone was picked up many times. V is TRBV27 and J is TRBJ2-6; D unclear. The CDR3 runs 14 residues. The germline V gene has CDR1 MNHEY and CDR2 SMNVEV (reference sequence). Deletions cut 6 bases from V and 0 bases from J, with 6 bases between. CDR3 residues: CASSPLSGANVLTF. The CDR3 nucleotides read TGTGCCAGCAGCCCCCTCTCTGGGGCCAACGTCCTGACTTTC.

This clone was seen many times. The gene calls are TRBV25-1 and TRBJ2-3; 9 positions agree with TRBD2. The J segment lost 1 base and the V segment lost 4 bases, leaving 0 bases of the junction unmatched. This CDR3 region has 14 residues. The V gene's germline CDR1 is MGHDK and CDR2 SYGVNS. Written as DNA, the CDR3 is TGTGCCAGCAGTGGCGGGAGGGGCACAGATACGCAGTATTTT. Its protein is CASSGGRGTDTQYF.

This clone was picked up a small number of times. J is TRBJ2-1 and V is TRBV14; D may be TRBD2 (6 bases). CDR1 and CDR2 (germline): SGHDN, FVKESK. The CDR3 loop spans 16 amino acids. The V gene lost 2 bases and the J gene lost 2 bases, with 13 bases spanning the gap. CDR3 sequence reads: CASSQSKGGPYNEQFF. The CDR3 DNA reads TGTGCCAGCAGCCAATCAAAGGGAGGACCCTACAATGAGCAGTTCTTC.

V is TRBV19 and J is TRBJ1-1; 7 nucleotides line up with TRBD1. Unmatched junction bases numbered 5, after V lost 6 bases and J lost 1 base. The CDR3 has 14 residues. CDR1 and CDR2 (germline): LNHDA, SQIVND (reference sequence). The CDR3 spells CASSQTGTNTEAFF. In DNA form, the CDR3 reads TGTGCCAGTAGCCAGACAGGGACGAACACTGAAGCTTTCTTT.

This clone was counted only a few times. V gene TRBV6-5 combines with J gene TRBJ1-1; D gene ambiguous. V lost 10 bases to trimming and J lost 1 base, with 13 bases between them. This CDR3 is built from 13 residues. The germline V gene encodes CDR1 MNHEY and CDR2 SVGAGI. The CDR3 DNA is TGTGCCACACAGACCCCCCGGAACACTGAAGCTTTCTTT. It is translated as CATQTPRNTEAFF.

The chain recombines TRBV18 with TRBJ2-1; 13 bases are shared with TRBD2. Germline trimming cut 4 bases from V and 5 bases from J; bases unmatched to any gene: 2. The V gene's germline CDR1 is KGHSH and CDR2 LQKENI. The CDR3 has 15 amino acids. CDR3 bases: TGTGCCAGCTCACAAACTAGCGGGAGGGACAATGAGCAGTTCTTC. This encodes CASSQTSGRDNEQFF.

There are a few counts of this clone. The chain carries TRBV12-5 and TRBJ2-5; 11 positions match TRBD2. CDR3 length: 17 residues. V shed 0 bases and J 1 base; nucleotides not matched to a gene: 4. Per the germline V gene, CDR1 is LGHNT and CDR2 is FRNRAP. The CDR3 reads CASGLVRTSGPQETQYF. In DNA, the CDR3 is TGTGCTAGTGGTTTGGTTAGGACTAGCGGGCCCCAAGAGACCCAGTACTTC.

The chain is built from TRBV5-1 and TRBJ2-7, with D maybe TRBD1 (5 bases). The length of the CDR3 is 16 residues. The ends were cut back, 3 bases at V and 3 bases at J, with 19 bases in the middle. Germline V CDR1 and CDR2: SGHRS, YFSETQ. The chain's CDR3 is CASSYGHAETYYEQYF. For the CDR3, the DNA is TGCGCCAGCAGCTACGGACATGCAGAAACCTACTACGAGCAGTACTTC.

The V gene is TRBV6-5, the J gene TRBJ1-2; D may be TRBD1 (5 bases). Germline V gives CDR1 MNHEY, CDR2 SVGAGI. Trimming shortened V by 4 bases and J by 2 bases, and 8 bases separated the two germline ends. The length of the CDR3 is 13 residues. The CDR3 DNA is TGTGCCAGCAGTTTAGACAGAAACTATGGCTACACCTTC. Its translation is CASSLDRNYGYTF.

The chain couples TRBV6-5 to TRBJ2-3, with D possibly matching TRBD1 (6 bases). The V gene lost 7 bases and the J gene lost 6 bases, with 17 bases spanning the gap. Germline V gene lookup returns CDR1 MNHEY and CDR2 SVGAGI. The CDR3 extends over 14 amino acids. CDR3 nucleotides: TGTGCCAGCATTCTGGACAGAAGGATGGATACGCAGTATTTT. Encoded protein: CASILDRRMDTQYF.

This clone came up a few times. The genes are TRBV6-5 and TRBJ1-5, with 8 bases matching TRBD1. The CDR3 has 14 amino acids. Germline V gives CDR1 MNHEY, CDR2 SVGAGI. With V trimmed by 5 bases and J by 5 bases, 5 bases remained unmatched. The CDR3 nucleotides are TGTGCCAGCAGTCCTACGACAGGGGATCAGCCCCAGCATTTT. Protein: CASSPTTGDQPQHF.

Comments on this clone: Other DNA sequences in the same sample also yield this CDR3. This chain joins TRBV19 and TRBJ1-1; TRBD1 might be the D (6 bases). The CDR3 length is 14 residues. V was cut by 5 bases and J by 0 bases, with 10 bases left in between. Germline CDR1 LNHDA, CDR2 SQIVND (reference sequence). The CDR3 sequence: CASSQQGMNTEAFF. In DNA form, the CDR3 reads TGTGCCAGTAGTCAGCAGGGGATGAACACTGAAGCTTTCTTT.

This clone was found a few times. The DNA for the CDR3 is TGTGCCAGTAAAGGGGAGGGCCATAGAGATACGCAGTATTTT. This sequence encodes CASKGEGHRDTQYF. V gene TRBV19 combines with J gene TRBJ2-3; 7 bases are a match to TRBD2. V dropped 7 bases and J dropped 5; count of bases not matched to a gene: 9. CDR3 length equals 14 residues. Germline loops: CDR1 LNHDA, CDR2 SQIVND (reference sequence).

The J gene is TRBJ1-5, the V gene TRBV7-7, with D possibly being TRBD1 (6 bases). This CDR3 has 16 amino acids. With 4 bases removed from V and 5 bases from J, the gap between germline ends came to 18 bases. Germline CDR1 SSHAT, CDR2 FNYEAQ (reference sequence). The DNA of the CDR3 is TGTGCCAGCAGCTCATTCAGGGGTGCAGGGGATCAGCCCCAGCATTTT. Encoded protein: CASSSFRGAGDQPQHF.

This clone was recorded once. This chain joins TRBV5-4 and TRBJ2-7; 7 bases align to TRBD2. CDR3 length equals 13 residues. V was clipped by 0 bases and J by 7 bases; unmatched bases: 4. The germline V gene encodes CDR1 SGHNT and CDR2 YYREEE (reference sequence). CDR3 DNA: TGTGCCAGCAGCTTGGTGGGAGCGGGGGAGCAGTACTTC. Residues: CASSLVGAGEQYF. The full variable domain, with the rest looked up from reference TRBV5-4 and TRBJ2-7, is ETGVTQSPTHLIKTRGQQVTLRCSSQSGHNTVSWYQQALGQGPQFIFQYYREEENGRGNFPPRFSGLQFPNYSSELNVNALELDDSALYLCASSLVGAGEQYFGPGTRLTVT.

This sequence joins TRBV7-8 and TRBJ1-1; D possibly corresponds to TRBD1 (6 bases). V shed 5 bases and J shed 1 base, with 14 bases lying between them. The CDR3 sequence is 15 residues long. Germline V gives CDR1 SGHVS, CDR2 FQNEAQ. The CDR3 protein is CASSRLTGKNTEAFF. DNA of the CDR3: TGTGCCAGCAGCCGTTTGACAGGAAAGAACACTGAAGCTTTCTTT.